The 3 T cell receptor beta chains listed next were all sequenced from one sample in a study of CD8 T cells in Susac syndrome. RNA totalling roughly 0.45 to 1 ug underwent reverse transcription with random hexamers. TCRdb used MiXCR to reprocess the immunoSEQ multiplex PCR reads, holding one entry per CDR3 protein. The sample consists of 150,000 to 200,000 distinct CDR3 sequences, approximately 94% of them appearing once. Sequenced input: CD4+ T cells from PBMCs. These receptors all stem from a human donor with Susac syndrome.

The V call is TRBV30, the J call TRBJ2-6; no firm D call. The CDR3 has 14 amino acids. Germline CDR1 and CDR2: GTSNPN and SVGIG (reference sequence). Trimming pared 3 bases from V and 0 bases from J, leaving 6 bases between. For the CDR3, the DNA is TGTGCCTGGAGGTTACACTCTGGGGCCAACGTCCTGACTTTC. This translates into CAWRLHSGANVLTF. Based on the CDR3 plus reference TRBV30 and TRBJ2-6, the full variable domain is SQTIHQWPATLVQPVGSPLSLECTVEGTSNPNLYWYRQAAGRGLQLLFYSVGIGQISSEVPQNLSASRPQDRQFILSSKKLLLSDSGFYLCAWRLHSGANVLTFGAGSRLTVL.

This clonotype came up once. The chain has TRBV9 and TRBJ2-3; TRBD1 agrees at 7 bases. The CDR3 runs 15 residues. Per the germline V gene, CDR1 is SGDLS and CDR2 is YYNGEE. J was trimmed by 4 bases and V by 4 bases; bases with no gene match: 9. For the CDR3, the DNA is TGTGCCAGCAGCTCAAAGACGACAGGGCCAGATACGCAGTATTTT. Translating it yields CASSSKTTGPDTQYF.

This rearrangement joins TRBV5-1 to TRBJ1-6; 8 bases match TRBD1. CDR1 is SGHRS, CDR2 YFSETQ, per germline. J was trimmed by 8 bases and V by 6 bases; bases with no gene match: 4. The CDR3 contains 13 residues. CDR3 nucleotides: TGCGCCAGCACCCCACAGGGGGATTCACCCCTCCACTTT. Encoded protein: CASTPQGDSPLHF.